What follows is one TCR beta chain and its context. What it recognizes is unknown. The study ran its PCR with 60 Vbeta and 13 Jbeta primers. TCRdb's copy holds only in-frame clones and misses some; the assay was immunoSEQ multiplex PCR. The data hold 210,000 or so clones, with around 80% observed a single time. This specimen comes from a study of cytomegalovirus exposure and HLA in healthy donors. Notes on the study in general: Reportedly, a later analysis found an Asian-associated ancestry cluster had fewer N-insertions than the approximately 670-donor mean.

Input material: PBMCs. The origin of this receptor is a boy aged 2 to 10 in good health and CMV-seronegative.

The CDR3 is CASSLGGTNTGELFF. CDR3 nucleotide sequence: TGCGCCAGCAGCTTGGGCGGAACGAACACCGGGGAGCTGTTTTTT. The V call is TRBV5-1, the J call TRBJ2-2; D uncertain. Germline CDR1 is SGHRS and CDR2 is YFSETQ. CDR3 size: 15 residues. The germline V and J ends were trimmed by 0 bases and 0 bases, with 6 bases remaining between them.